This T cell receptor (beta chain) was profiled in a study of blood T cell repertoires in COVID-19. As for the study in general: In each case, the material was cDNA or gDNA derived from T cells, B-cell-depleted T cells, or PBMCs.

The study recruited people aged about 18 to 95 years across under 25 US areas. Participant-reported clinical history was the basis for cohort assignment. The junction had 7 bases not matched to a gene; V was cut back by 5 bases and J by 4 bases. The CDR3 sequence is 14 residues long. Per germline, CDR1 MDHEN and CDR2 SYDVKM. Original processing methods: Reference gene primer amplification gave nucleated cell count estimates. Using immunoSEQ multiplex PCR, the repertoire was profiled, and TCRdb retains in-frame clones only, with some absent. V and J calls and clone size are as listed in that table; D and trimming were resolved from the DNA. The sample shows 430,000 or so clones, more than 70% of them seen only once.

This chain connects TRBV28 to TRBJ1-2; TRBD1 matches at 7 bases. Sequencing was done on a sample of PBMCs or T cells enriched from blood (not recorded which). This sequence was found in a woman between 18 and 29 years old who had been exposed to COVID-19. CDR3: CASSTGQAFYGYTF. The CDR3, as DNA: TGTGCCAGCAGTACAGGACAGGCTTTCTATGGCTACACCTTC.